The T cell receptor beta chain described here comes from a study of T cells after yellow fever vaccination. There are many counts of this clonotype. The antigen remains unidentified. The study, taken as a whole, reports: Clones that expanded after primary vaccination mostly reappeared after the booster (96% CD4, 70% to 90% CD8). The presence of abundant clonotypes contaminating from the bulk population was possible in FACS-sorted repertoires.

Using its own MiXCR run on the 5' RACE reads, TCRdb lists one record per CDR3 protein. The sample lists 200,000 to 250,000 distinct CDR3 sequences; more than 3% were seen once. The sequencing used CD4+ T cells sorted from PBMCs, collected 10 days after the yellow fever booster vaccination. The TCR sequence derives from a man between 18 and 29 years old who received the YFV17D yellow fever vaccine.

CDR3 in amino acids: CASSWTGVNNEQFF. The CDR3 coding sequence is TGTGCCAGCTCGTGGACAGGGGTTAACAATGAGCAGTTCTTC. V gene TRBV18 combines with J gene TRBJ2-1, with 9 bases lining up with TRBD1. This CDR3 region has 14 residues. The germline CDR1 and CDR2 sequences are KGHSH and LQKENI. Trimming at V came to 6 bases and at J to 5 bases, leaving 5 bases not matched to a gene.